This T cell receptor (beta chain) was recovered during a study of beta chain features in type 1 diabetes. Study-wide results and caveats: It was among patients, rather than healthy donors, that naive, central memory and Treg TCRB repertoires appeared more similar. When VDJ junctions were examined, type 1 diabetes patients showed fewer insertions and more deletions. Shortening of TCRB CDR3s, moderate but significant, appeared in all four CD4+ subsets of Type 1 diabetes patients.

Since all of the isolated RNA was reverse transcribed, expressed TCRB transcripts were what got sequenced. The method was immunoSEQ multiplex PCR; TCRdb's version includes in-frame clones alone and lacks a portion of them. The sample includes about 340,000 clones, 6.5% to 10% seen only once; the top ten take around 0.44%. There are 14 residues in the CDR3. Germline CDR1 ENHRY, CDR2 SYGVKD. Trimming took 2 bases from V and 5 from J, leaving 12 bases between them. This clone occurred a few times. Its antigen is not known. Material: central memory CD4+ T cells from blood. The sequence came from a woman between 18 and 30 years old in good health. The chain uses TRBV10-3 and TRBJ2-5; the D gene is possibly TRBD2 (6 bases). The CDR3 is CAISEGGAVETQYF. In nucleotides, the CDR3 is TGTGCCATCAGTGAGGGCGGGGCGGTGGAGACCCAGTACTTC.